One sample yielded the 20 T cell receptor beta chains listed below, sequenced in a study of cytomegalovirus exposure and HLA in healthy donors. PCR involved 60 Vbeta and 13 Jbeta primers. Sequenced by immunoSEQ multiplex PCR; TCRdb stores in-frame clones only, minus some. The sample contains more than 110,000 clones, about 80% of which appear only once. The sequenced material came from PBMCs. The receptors originated from a man aged 18 to 29 in good health and CMV-seronegative.

This chain joins TRBV19 and TRBJ1-1; D may be TRBD1 (6 bases). The germline V gene has CDR1 LNHDA and CDR2 SQIVND (reference sequence). V was cut by 8 bases and J by 3 bases, with 10 bases left in between. The CDR3 length is 12 residues. The CDR3 DNA reads TGTGCCAGTCTTCAGGGGCACACTGAAGCTTTCTTT. Its translation is CASLQGHTEAFF.

The V and J genes are TRBV19 and TRBJ1-5; the match to TRBD1 covers 8 bases. Trimming took 5 bases from V and 5 from J; bases not matched to a gene: 11. The germline CDR1 and CDR2 sequences are LNHDA and SQIVND (reference sequence). This CDR3 comprises 16 residues. This CDR3 is CASSVGQGPVHQPQHF. The CDR3 bases are TGTGCCAGTAGTGTCGGACAGGGTCCCGTCCATCAGCCCCAGCATTTT.

The genes are TRBV9 and TRBJ2-1, with D maybe TRBD2 (6 bases). Germline V gives CDR1 SGDLS, CDR2 YYNGEE. Trimming pared 1 base from V and 4 bases from J, leaving 12 bases between. CDR3 length equals 15 residues. The CDR3 region has the DNA TGTGCCAGCAGCGTAAGTACGGGGGAGTACAATGAGCAGTTCTTC. This codes for CASSVSTGEYNEQFF.

The chain couples TRBV19 to TRBJ2-2; no reliable D call. V was pared by 5 bases and J by 8 bases, with 6 bases between. Germline CDR1 and CDR2: LNHDA and SQIVND (reference sequence). The length of the CDR3 is 11 residues. CDR3 in DNA: TGTGCCAGTAGTCCCGGGGGGGAGCTGTTTTTT. Amino acids: CASSPGGELFF.

This chain links TRBV30 with TRBJ2-5; 12 nucleotides line up with TRBD1. J lost 12 bases, V lost 0 bases, and 2 bases had no gene match. Germline CDR1 and CDR2: GTSNPN and SVGIG (reference sequence). This CDR3 contains 12 residues. Here the CDR3 reads CAWSVGTGGKYF. For the CDR3, the DNA is TGTGCCTGGAGTGTTGGGACAGGGGGCAAGTACTTC.

The V and J genes are TRBV2 and TRBJ2-6; the D gene is possibly TRBD1 (5 bases). CDR3 size: 15 residues. Between the trimmed V and J ends, which lost 1 base and 6 bases, there was a span of 10 bases. Germline-derived CDR1 and CDR2 are SNHLY and FYNNEI. The CDR3 region is CASSEEGYEANVLTF. In DNA form, the CDR3 reads TGTGCCAGCAGTGAAGAGGGGTATGAGGCCAACGTCCTGACTTTC.

V usage is TRBV5-4 and J usage is TRBJ2-1; D is unresolved. Germline CDR1 and CDR2: SGHNT and YYREEE (reference sequence). V dropped 2 bases and J dropped 0 bases, with 9 bases sitting between them. The CDR3 is 15 amino acids. The CDR3 nucleotides read TGTGCCAGCAGCTTTCCGAGTGCCTCCTACAATGAGCAGTTCTTC. Translated, it gives CASSFPSASYNEQFF.

The V call is TRBV28, the J call TRBJ2-3, with D tentatively TRBD2 (6 bases). The CDR3 has 15 residues. The germline V gene has CDR1 MDHEN and CDR2 SYDVKM. Trimming took off 4 bases at V and 2 bases at J, with 13 bases between the two ends. CDR3 DNA: TGTGCCAGCAGTTCCGTAGCGGAACCCACAGATACGCAGTATTTT. Residues: CASSSVAEPTDTQYF.

This clone has just a few counts. This chain uses TRBV30 with TRBJ2-7; a possible D gene is TRBD1 (6 bases). Germline V gene data show CDR1 as GTSNPN and CDR2 as SVGIG (reference sequence). The CDR3 totals 12 residues. The V gene lost 4 bases and the J gene lost 3 bases, with 10 bases spanning the gap. In nucleotides, the CDR3 is TGTGCCTGGAAACAGGGAAGCTACGAGCAGTACTTC. It codes for CAWKQGSYEQYF.

The chain carries TRBV11-1 and TRBJ1-5; D might be TRBD1 (6 bases). Trimming shortened V by 5 bases and J by 6 bases, and 14 bases separated the two germline ends. The CDR3 sequence is 14 residues long. The V gene's germline CDR1 is SGHAT and CDR2 FQDESV (reference sequence). CDR3 residues: CASSPQQGFQPQHF. DNA of the CDR3: TGTGCCAGCAGCCCACAACAGGGTTTTCAGCCCCAGCATTTT.

V usage is TRBV7-9 and J usage is TRBJ2-5; the match to TRBD1 covers 7 bases. Germline V gene sequence: CDR1 SEHNR, CDR2 FQNEAQ (reference sequence). CDR3 length equals 15 residues. V gave up 6 bases and J gave up 4 bases; unmatched junction bases: 11. CDR3: CASSKRQGGLETQYF. CDR3 nucleotides: TGTGCCAGCAGTAAAAGACAGGGCGGTCTAGAGACCCAGTACTTC.

A few counts support this clone. The chain carries TRBV10-3 and TRBJ2-5; D might be TRBD2 (7 bases). The better agreement between TRBJ2-7 and the DNA end casts doubt on the J call. Germline CDR1 is ENHRY and CDR2 is SYGVKD. This CDR3 contains 15 residues. The CDR3 region is CAISPGGQADYEQYF. The CDR3 nucleotides read TGTGCCATCAGTCCCGGGGGGCAGGCCGACTACGAGCAGTACTTC.

The rearrangement uses TRBV30 and TRBJ2-5; the match to TRBD1 covers 10 bases. Judging by the DNA end, TRBJ2-7 fits better; the J call may be wrong. The CDR3 is made up of 15 amino acids. The germline V gene encodes CDR1 GTSNPN and CDR2 SVGIG (reference sequence). The CDR3 loop reads CAWRATGGGLYEQYF. The CDR3 DNA follows: TGTGCCTGGAGGGCGACAGGGGGCGGTCTTTACGAGCAGTACTTC.

The rearrangement joins TRBV19 to TRBJ2-7, with D possibly matching TRBD2 (6 bases). CDR1 and CDR2 (germline): LNHDA, SQIVND (reference sequence). Between the trimmed V and J ends, which lost 3 bases and 13 bases, there was a span of 16 bases. CDR3 length: 12 amino acids. CDR3 DNA sequence: TGTGCCAGTAGTATCCCTGGAGGGGCGCTTTACTTC. Its translation: CASSIPGGALYF.

The CDR3 DNA sequence: TGTGCCAGCAGTCTCCGAGGGACAGATGAAGCTTTCTTT. It translates to CASSLRGTDEAFF. The chain has TRBV27 and TRBJ1-1; 7 bases fit TRBD1. The V gene's germline CDR1 is MNHEY and CDR2 SMNVEV (reference sequence). V was clipped by 5 bases and J by 7 bases; unmatched bases: 7. The CDR3 sequence is 13 residues long.

This chain links TRBV6-5 with TRBJ1-4; the match to TRBD1 covers 7 bases. Germline V gene lookup returns CDR1 MNHEY and CDR2 SVGAGI. The J segment lost 7 bases and the V segment lost 6 bases, leaving 5 bases of the junction unmatched. This CDR3 has 13 residues. CDR3 protein: CASRGQPSEKLFF. In DNA form, the CDR3 reads TGTGCCAGCAGGGGACAGCCCAGTGAAAAACTGTTTTTT.

The J gene is TRBJ2-7, the V gene TRBV18; unclear D gene. V was trimmed by 2 bases and J by 5 bases, leaving 10 bases between them. CDR3 size: 13 residues. Germline CDR1 reads KGHSH; CDR2 reads LQKENI. CDR3 protein: CASSPTGSHEQYF. CDR3 bases: TGTGCCAGCTCACCAACCGGTAGCCACGAGCAGTACTTC.

The genes are TRBV27 and TRBJ1-1; D is undetermined. This CDR3 has 13 residues. Trimming shortened V by 2 bases and J by 1 base, and 5 bases separated the two germline ends. Germline V gene lookup returns CDR1 MNHEY and CDR2 SMNVEV (reference sequence). CDR3 sequence (DNA): TGTGCCAGCAGTTTAGGCAAGAACACTGAAGCTTTCTTT. Its translation is CASSLGKNTEAFF.

V gene TRBV5-1 combines with J gene TRBJ1-4, with 8 bases aligning to TRBD1. This CDR3 is built from 16 residues. The V segment lost 0 bases and the J segment 7 bases; nucleotides outside the gene matches: 8. Germline CDR1 SGHRS, CDR2 YFSETQ. As DNA, the CDR3 is TGCGCCAGCAGCTTGGACCAGGGGGCGCCTGGTGAAAAACTGTTTTTT. Translating it yields CASSLDQGAPGEKLFF.

J is TRBJ2-7 and V is TRBV28, with TRBD1 matching over 8 bases. After removal of 7 bases from V and 3 bases from J, the junction contained 8 bases not matched to a gene. Germline CDR1 reads MDHEN; CDR2 reads SYDVKM. The CDR3 extends over 14 amino acids. The DNA for the CDR3 is TGTGCCAGCATGGATCCGGGACAGGTCTACGAGCAGTACTTC. It yields the protein CASMDPGQVYEQYF. The variable domain in full, with the rest retrieved from reference TRBV28 and TRBJ2-7, is DVKVTQSSRYLVKRTGEKVFLECVQDMDHENMFWYRQDPGLGLRLIYFSYDVKMKEKGDIPEGYSVSREKKERFSLILESASTNQTSMYLCASMDPGQVYEQYFGPGTRLTVT.